This T cell receptor (beta chain) was identified during a study of blood T cell repertoires in COVID-19. Study in general: There were acute and convalescent COVID-19 samples, and they came from the United States, Italy and Spain. Nucleic acid was either cDNA or gDNA, and it came from T cells, B-cell-depleted T cells, or PBMCs.

Source study methods: Researchers report that nucleated cell counts were estimated from reference gene primer amplification. TCRdb's copy holds only in-frame clones and misses some; the assay was immunoSEQ multiplex PCR. That table is the source of V, J and clone size, and D and trimming were worked out from the DNA. The sample consists of tens of thousands of clones, 80% to 85% of them appearing once. Patients at the Seattle site were enrolled during active infection and followed longitudinally. This CDR3 has 15 residues. The germline gives CDR1 MNHEY, CDR2 SVGAGI. The trim removed 10 bases at V and 5 bases at J, leaving 13 bases unmatched.

The chain uses TRBV6-5 and TRBJ2-2; 7 bases are a match to TRBD2. The sequenced sample was peripheral blood. The origin of this receptor is a woman aged 80 or older with COVID-19, enrolled during active disease. The CDR3 nucleotides are TGTGCCACTTCCCCCCTAGCGGATGTTACCGGGGAGCTGTTTTTT. Its protein is CATSPLADVTGELFF.